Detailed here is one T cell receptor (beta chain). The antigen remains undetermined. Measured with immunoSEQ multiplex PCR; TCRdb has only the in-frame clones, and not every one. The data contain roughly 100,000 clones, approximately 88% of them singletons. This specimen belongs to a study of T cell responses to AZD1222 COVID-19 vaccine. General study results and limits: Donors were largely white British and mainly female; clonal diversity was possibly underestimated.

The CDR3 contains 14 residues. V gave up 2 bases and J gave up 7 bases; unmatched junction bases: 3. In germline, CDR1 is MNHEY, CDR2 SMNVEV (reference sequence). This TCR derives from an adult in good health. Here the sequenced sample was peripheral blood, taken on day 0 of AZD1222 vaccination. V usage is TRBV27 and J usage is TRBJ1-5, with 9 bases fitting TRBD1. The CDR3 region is CASSLRTGVQPQHF. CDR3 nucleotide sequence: TGTGCCAGCAGTTTAAGGACAGGGGTACAGCCCCAGCATTTT.